The sequence of this T cell receptor (beta chain) was determined in a study of cytomegalovirus exposure and HLA in healthy donors. Repertoires were generated with immunoSEQ multiplex PCR, while TCRdb's copy carries only in-frame clones and drops some. The sample includes 250,000 to 400,000 clones, about nine tenths of them seen just once. With respect to this clone: The antigen remains unidentified.

General study findings and limits: In the 100 to 150 validation repertoires, about 94% of cluster scores exceeded 0, per a later analysis. Testing in vitro showed a few CMV-associated chains specific for CMV antigens.

CDR3 length equals 14 residues. CDR1 and CDR2 from the germline V gene are SQVTM and ANQGSEA. V was cut by 4 bases and J by 0 bases, with 12 bases left in between. The source material was PBMCs. The gene calls are TRBV29-1 and TRBJ1-2, with a weak D call TRBD1 (6 bases). The TCR originated in a woman in her 30s in good health and CMV-seropositive. CDR3 nucleotides: TGCAGCGTTGGAGGTCAGGGGACTAACTATGGCTACACCTTC. Protein product: CSVGGQGTNYGYTF. Using reference TRBV29-1 and TRBJ1-2 for the parts outside the CDR3, the full variable domain is SAVISQKPSRDICQRGTSLTIQCQVDSQVTMMFWYRQQPGQSLTLIATANQGSEATYESGFVIDKFPISRPNLTFSTLTVSNMSPEDSSIYLCSVGGQGTNYGYTFGSGTRLTVV.